This T cell receptor (beta chain) was recorded in a study of siplizumab effects on memory and regulatory T cells. Study observations and caveats: The diversity of naive T cells seemed greater than that of memory cells, and their alloresponse contribution seemed major. The alloreactive clones that mapped to unstimulated subsets made up only a minor fraction. Whether the proliferating Tregs (from siplizumab cultures) were suppressive was not confirmed.

A word on this clone: Antigen unknown.

Germline CDR1 is SGHVS and CDR2 is FQNEAQ. Between the trimmed V and J ends, which lost 1 base and 4 bases, there was a span of 16 bases. This CDR3 spans 17 amino acids. Approximately 10^5 TCR templates underwent assay in every sample. Libraries were prepared by immunoSEQ multiplex PCR; TCRdb keeps only in-frame clonotypes and omits some of them. In the table there are roughly 100,000 clones, approximately 94% of which are singletons. Sample: CD4+ T cells sorted from blood. This receptor was identified in a human donor in good health. The J gene is TRBJ2-2, the V gene TRBV7-8; tentatively, D is TRBD2 (5 bases). CDR3: CASSLENTGLSTGELFF. The DNA for the CDR3 is TGTGCCAGCAGCTTAGAAAACACGGGATTAAGCACCGGGGAGCTGTTTTTT.